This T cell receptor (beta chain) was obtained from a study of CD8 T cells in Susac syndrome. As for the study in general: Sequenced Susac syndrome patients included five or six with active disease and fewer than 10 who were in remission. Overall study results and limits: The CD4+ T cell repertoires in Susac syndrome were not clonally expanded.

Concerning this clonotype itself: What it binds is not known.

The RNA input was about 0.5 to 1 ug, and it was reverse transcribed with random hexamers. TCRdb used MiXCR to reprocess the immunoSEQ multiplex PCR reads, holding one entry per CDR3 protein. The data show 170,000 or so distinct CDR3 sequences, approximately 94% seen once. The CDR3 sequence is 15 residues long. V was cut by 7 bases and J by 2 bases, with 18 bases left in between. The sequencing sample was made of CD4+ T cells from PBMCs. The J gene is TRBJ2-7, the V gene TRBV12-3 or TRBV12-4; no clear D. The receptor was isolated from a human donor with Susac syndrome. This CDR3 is CASNPGVVQAYEQYF. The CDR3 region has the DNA TGTGCCAGCAACCCCGGAGTCGTCCAGGCCTACGAGCAGTACTTC.